Detailed here is one T cell receptor beta chain. The table came from immunoSEQ multiplex PCR; TCRdb's copy has only in-frame clones and leaves some out. Of around 30,000 clones listed, roughly 94% are singletons. These data come from a study of blood T cell repertoires in COVID-19. The sequence derives from a man aged 45 to 65 with active COVID-19. The specimen was peripheral blood.

The CDR3 bases are TGTGCCAGCAGCTTGGGAGATAATCAGCCCCAGCATTTT. It yields the protein CASSLGDNQPQHF. The chain couples TRBV7-3 to TRBJ1-5; D gene ambiguous. Trimming cost V 3 bases and J 4 bases, with 7 bases left between them. Germline V gives CDR1 SGHTA, CDR2 FQGTGA. The CDR3 has 13 residues.